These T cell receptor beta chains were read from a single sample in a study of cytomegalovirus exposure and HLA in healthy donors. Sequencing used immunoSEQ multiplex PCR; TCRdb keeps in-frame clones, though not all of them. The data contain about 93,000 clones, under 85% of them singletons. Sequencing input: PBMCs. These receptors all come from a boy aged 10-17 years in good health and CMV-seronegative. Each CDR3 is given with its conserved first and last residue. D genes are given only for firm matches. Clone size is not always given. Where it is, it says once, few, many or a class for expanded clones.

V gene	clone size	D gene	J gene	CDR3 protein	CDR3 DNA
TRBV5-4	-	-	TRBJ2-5	CASSFRGQETQYF	TGTGCCAGCAGCTTTCGGGGCCAAGAGACCCAGTACTTC
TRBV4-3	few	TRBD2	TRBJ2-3	CASSPQREGLFDTQYF	TGCGCCAGCAGCCCTCAGCGGGAGGGCCTCTTCGATACGCAGTATTTT
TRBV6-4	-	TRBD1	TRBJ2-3	CASSATGPDTDTQYF	TGTGCCAGCAGTGCGACAGGGCCGGACACAGATACGCAGTATTTT
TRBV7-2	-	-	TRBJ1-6	CASSPSANSPLHF	TGTGCCAGCAGCCCGAGTGCTAATTCACCCCTCCACTTT
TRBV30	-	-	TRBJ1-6	CAWSVKAGRTYNSPLHF	TGTGCCTGGAGTGTAAAGGCAGGGCGGACCTATAATTCACCCCTCCACTTT
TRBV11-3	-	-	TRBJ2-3	CASSPSPDTQYF	TGTGCCAGCAGCCCTTCCCCAGATACGCAGTATTTT
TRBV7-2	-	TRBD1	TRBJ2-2	CASRSGTGAGELFF	TGTGCCAGCAGATCCGGGACAGGGGCCGGGGAGCTGTTTTTT
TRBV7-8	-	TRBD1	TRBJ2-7	CASSAGTVSYEQYF	TGTGCCAGCAGCGCCGGGACAGTCTCCTACGAGCAGTACTTC
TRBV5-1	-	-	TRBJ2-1	CASHFGGPNNEQFF	TGCGCCAGCCATTTCGGGGGGCCGAACAATGAGCAGTTCTTC
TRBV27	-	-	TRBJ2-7	CASSLSGSGAYEQYF	TGTGCCAGCAGTTTATCCGGTTCTGGAGCCTACGAGCAGTACTTC
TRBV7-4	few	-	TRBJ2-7	CASSLTYEQYF	TGTGCCAGCAGCCTAACCTACGAGCAGTACTTC
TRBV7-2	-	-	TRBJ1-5	CASSLGLTKNQPQHF	TGTGCCAGCAGCTTAGGGCTCACAAAGAATCAGCCCCAGCATTTT
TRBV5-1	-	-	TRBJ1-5	CASSSFRGQPQHF	TGCGCCAGCAGCTCCTTCCGGGGTCAGCCCCAGCATTTT
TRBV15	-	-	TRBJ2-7	CATSRDQGYEQYF	TGTGCCACCAGCAGAGATCAGGGCTACGAGCAGTACTTC
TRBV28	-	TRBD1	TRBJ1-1	CASSRDRGEAFF	TGTGCCAGCAGCCGGGACAGGGGTGAAGCTTTCTTT
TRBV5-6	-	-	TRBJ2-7	CASSLDLNYEQYF	TGTGCCAGCAGCCTTGACTTGAACTACGAGCAGTACTTC
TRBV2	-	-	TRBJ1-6	CASRGGGGGYNSPLHF	TGTGCCAGCAGAGGAGGGGGAGGGGGCTATAATTCACCCCTCCACTTT
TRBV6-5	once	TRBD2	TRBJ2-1	CASSYTASGGANEQFF	TGTGCCAGCAGTTACACAGCTAGCGGGGGGGCCAATGAGCAGTTCTTC
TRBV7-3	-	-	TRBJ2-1	CASSPYLGHNEQFF	TGTGCCAGCAGCCCGTACCTCGGTCACAATGAGCAGTTCTTC
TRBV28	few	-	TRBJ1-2	CASRGKQGSFYGYTF	TGTGCCAGCAGAGGGAAACAGGGATCCTTCTATGGCTACACCTTC
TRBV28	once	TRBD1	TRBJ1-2	CASRNRGANYGYTF	TGTGCCAGCAGAAACAGGGGAGCTAACTATGGCTACACCTTC
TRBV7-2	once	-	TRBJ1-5	CASNLGGQPQHF	TGTGCCAGCAACTTAGGCGGGCAGCCCCAGCATTTT
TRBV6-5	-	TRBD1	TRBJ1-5	CASSLVAGGNQPQHF	TGTGCCAGCAGTTTAGTTGCAGGGGGGAATCAGCCCCAGCATTTT
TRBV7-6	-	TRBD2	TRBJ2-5	CASSLGTSGSGETQYF	TGTGCCAGCAGCTTGGGGACTAGCGGGAGTGGAGAGACCCAGTACTTC
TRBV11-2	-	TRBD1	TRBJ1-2	CASSQTGGADGYTF	TGTGCCAGCAGCCAGACAGGGGGCGCGGATGGCTACACCTTC
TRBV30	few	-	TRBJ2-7	CAWSVGPGLNYEQYF	TGTGCCTGGAGTGTTGGTCCGGGACTGAACTACGAGCAGTACTTC
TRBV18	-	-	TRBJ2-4	CASSPGGSGNIQYF	TGTGCCAGCTCACCAGGGGGGAGTGGAAACATTCAGTACTTC
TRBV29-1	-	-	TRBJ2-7	CSVEGTGNSYEQYF	TGCAGCGTTGAAGGTACAGGGAACTCCTACGAGCAGTACTTC
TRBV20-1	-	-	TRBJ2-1	CSGQGNEQFF	TGCAGTGGCCAGGGGAATGAGCAGTTCTTC
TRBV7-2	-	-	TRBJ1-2	CASSLEGDLDGYTF	TGTGCCAGCAGCTTAGAGGGGGACCTCGATGGCTACACCTTC
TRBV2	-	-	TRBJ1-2	CASRDRSYTF	TGTGCCAGCAGGGACAGAAGCTACACCTTC
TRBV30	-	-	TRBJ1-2	CAWSESRFNYGYTF	TGTGCCTGGAGTGAATCTCGGTTTAACTATGGCTACACCTTC
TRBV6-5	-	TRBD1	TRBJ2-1	CASSFGQGEQFF	TGTGCCAGCAGTTTCGGACAGGGGGAGCAGTTCTTC
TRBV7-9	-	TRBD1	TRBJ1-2	CAGEGGTRIYGYTF	TGTGCCGGCGAAGGGGGCACGCGAATCTATGGCTACACCTTC
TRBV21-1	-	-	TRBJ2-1	CASSKVGLDGKKSYNEQFF	TGTGCCAGCAGCAAAGTAGGCCTAGATGGCAAAAAGTCCTACAATGAGCAGTTCTTC
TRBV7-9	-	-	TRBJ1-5	CASSPTGLGQPQHF	TGTGCCAGCAGCCCAACAGGGTTAGGTCAGCCCCAGCATTTT
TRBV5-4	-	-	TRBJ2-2	CASSLPLSPGELFF	TGTGCCAGCAGCTTGCCACTATCCCCCGGGGAGCTGTTTTTT
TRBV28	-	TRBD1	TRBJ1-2	CASTPGTAVYGYTF	TGTGCCAGCACCCCCGGGACAGCGGTCTATGGCTACACCTTC
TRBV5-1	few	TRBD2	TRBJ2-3	CASSALAGGPDTQYF	TGCGCCAGCAGCGCGCTAGCGGGGGGGCCAGATACGCAGTATTTT
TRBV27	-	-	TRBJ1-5	CASSSGGNQPQHF	TGTGCCAGCAGTTCAGGGGGCAATCAGCCCCAGCATTTT
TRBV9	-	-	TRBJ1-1	CASSVVGGGNTEAFF	TGTGCCAGCAGCGTAGTTGGGGGGGGAAACACTGAAGCTTTCTTT
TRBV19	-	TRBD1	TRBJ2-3	CASNGQGRTDTQYF	TGTGCCAGTAACGGACAGGGTCGCACAGATACGCAGTATTTT
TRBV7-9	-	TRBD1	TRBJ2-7	CASSRGQVPSYEQYF	TGTGCCAGCAGCCGAGGACAGGTTCCCTCCTACGAGCAGTACTTC
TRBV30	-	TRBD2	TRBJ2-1	CAWSVGSGGFNEQFF	TGTGCCTGGAGTGTGGGAAGCGGGGGGTTCAATGAGCAGTTCTTC
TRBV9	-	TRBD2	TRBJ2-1	CASSVDGREYNEQFF	TGTGCCAGCAGCGTAGACGGGAGGGAGTACAATGAGCAGTTCTTC
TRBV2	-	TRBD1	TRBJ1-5	CASSGTGAEQPQHF	TGTGCCAGCAGTGGGACAGGGGCTGAACAGCCCCAGCATTTT
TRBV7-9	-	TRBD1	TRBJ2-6	CASSLGTGTSGANVLTF	TGTGCCAGCAGCTTAGGGACAGGGACTTCTGGGGCCAACGTCCTGACTTTC
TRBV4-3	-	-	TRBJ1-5	CASSQDRNQPQHF	TGCGCCAGCAGCCAAGACAGAAATCAGCCCCAGCATTTT
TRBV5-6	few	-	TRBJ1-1	CASSPGWGGYTEAFF	TGTGCCAGCAGCCCCGGTTGGGGGGGTTACACTGAAGCTTTCTTT
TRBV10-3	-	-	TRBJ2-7	CAISEPPSSGEQYF	TGTGCCATCAGTGAACCCCCTAGCTCGGGGGAGCAGTACTTC